This T cell receptor (beta chain) was captured by sequencing in a study of shared clonotypes between healthy human individuals. The donors were all Caucasian adults (living in Nashville, Tennessee). Trimming shortened V by 0 bases and J by 6 bases, and 18 bases separated the two germline ends. CDR3 size: 17 residues. Samples underwent the assay at deep level. TCRdb keeps only in-frame clones here, not all; method: immunoSEQ multiplex PCR. The data show roughly 2,300,000 clones, around 90% seen once. The specimen was naive CD4+ T cells from PBMCs. Stated subset: CD45RA+ positively selected. The origin of this receptor is a man aged 18-30 years in good health. Some clones in this sample may be carry-over from other donors' samples. The rearrangement links TRBV23-1 to TRBJ2-4; D is unresolved. TRBV23-1 is noted as an ORF with a role that remains uncertain. The CDR3 reads CASSQSEQGNPRNIQYF. CDR3 bases: TGCGCCAGCAGTCAATCGGAGCAAGGCAACCCCCGAAACATTCAGTACTTC.